The next 25 T cell receptor beta chains were all read from a single sample in a study of CD8 T cells in ankylosing spondylitis. TCRdb reprocessed the 5' RACE reads via MiXCR and lists one record per CDR3 protein. This sample has 150,000 or so distinct CDR3 sequences; approximately 16% occur once, and the top ten carry about 8.2%. The sequenced sample consisted of blood, either unsorted or a sorted T cell fraction (not recorded which). The receptor source for this set is a male donor with ankylosing spondylitis or in good health (not recorded which).

This clonotype was observed a few times. The chain has TRBV29-1 and TRBJ2-1; 9 nucleotides line up with TRBD1. The CDR3 spans 13 residues. CDR1 is SQVTM, CDR2 ANQGSEA, per germline. With V trimmed by 7 bases and J by 5 bases, 6 bases remained unmatched. In DNA, the CDR3 is TGCAGCGGGTCGGGACAGGGTCACAATGAGCAGTTCTTC. Translating it yields CSGSGQGHNEQFF.

J is TRBJ1-5 and V is TRBV12-3 or TRBV12-4, with 7 bases identical to TRBD1. Trimming cost V 3 bases and J 1 base; bases outside gene matches: 9. The CDR3 has 17 residues. The CDR3 coding sequence is TGTGCCAGCAGTTTCGCGACAGGGTGGGAGAGCAATCAGCCCCAGCATTTT. It encodes CASSFATGWESNQPQHF.

In its sample, this clonotype was seen many times. The gene calls are TRBV18 and TRBJ2-1, with D possibly being TRBD1 (5 bases). The ends were cut back, 7 bases at V and 10 bases at J, with 14 bases in the middle. The CDR3 has 12 residues. Looked up from germline, CDR1 is KGHSH and CDR2 is LQKENI. CDR3 protein: CASFQGRTEQFF. The DNA of the CDR3 is TGTGCCAGCTTCCAGGGCCGTACGGAGCAGTTCTTC.

This clonotype was detected many times. The chain links TRBV9 to TRBJ2-2, with 10 bases fitting TRBD2. Per germline, CDR1 SGDLS and CDR2 YYNGEE. The CDR3 sequence is 16 residues long. J lost 6 bases, V lost 2 bases, and 7 bases had no gene match. The CDR3 DNA reads TGTGCCAGCAGCGTTAGGACTAGCGGACCTCCCGGGGAGCTGTTTTTT. It codes for CASSVRTSGPPGELFF.

Ten or more counts support this clonotype. This chain joins TRBV28 and TRBJ2-1, with D maybe TRBD2 (5 bases). Per the germline V gene, CDR1 is MDHEN and CDR2 is SYDVKM. The CDR3 runs to 13 residues. The ends were cut back, 5 bases at V and 4 bases at J, with 9 bases in the middle. The CDR3 sequence is CASSPRTYNEQFF. The DNA of the CDR3 is TGTGCCAGCAGTCCCCGGACTTACAATGAGCAGTTCTTC. Supplemented by reference TRBV28 and TRBJ2-1, the full variable domain reads DVKVTQSSRYLVKRTGEKVFLECVQDMDHENMFWYRQDPGLGLRLIYFSYDVKMKEKGDIPEGYSVSREKKERFSLILESASTNQTSMYLCASSPRTYNEQFFGPGTRLTVL.

This chain links TRBV29-1 with TRBJ1-2; D might be TRBD1 (6 bases). The CDR3 totals 14 residues. Trimming pared 2 bases from V and 4 bases from J, leaving 14 bases between. The germline CDR1 and CDR2 sequences are SQVTM and ANQGSEA. The CDR3, as DNA: TGCAGCGTTGAACTACAGGGCGGGTTCTATGGCTACACCTTC. This gives the protein CSVELQGGFYGYTF.

The genes are TRBV11-2 and TRBJ2-2, with 7 bases that match TRBD2. Germline V lookup: CDR1 SGHAT, CDR2 FQNNGV. The CDR3 is 18 residues long. J lost 5 bases, V lost 3 bases, and 15 bases had no gene match. Written as DNA, the CDR3 is TGTGCCAGCAGCTTGGGAGCACGTGGGCTAGCGGAGACCGGGGAGCTGTTTTTT. Its translation is CASSLGARGLAETGELFF. Full variable domain (outside the CDR3, taken from reference TRBV11-2 and TRBJ2-2): EAGVAQSPRYKIIEKRQSVAFWCNPISGHATLYWYQQILGQGPKLLIQFQNNGVVDDSQLPKDRFSAERLKGVDSTLKIQPAKLEDSAVYLCASSLGARGLAETGELFFGEGSRLTVL.

The chain is built from TRBV7-3 and TRBJ2-7, with a possible D match to TRBD2 (5 bases). Trimming shortened V by 4 bases and J by 0 bases, and 10 bases separated the two germline ends. The CDR3 sequence is 14 residues long. CDR1 is SGHTA, CDR2 FQGTGA, per germline. CDR3: CASSWGAGSYEQYF. DNA of the CDR3: TGTGCCAGCAGCTGGGGTGCGGGCTCCTACGAGCAGTACTTC.

This chain uses TRBV5-1 with TRBJ2-2; D not certain. The V and J ends lost 1 base and 1 base respectively, with 8 bases between them. The CDR3 covers 15 residues. The germline V gene encodes CDR1 SGHRS and CDR2 YFSETQ. CDR3 coding DNA: TGCGCCAGCAGCTTGCTCGAGGTGAACACCGGGGAGCTGTTTTTT. Its protein product is CASSLLEVNTGELFF.

This clonotype was counted at least ten times. V and J are TRBV20-1 and TRBJ2-7, with D tentatively TRBD1 (6 bases). The V end was cut by 5 bases, the J end by 1 base, with 18 bases between. The CDR3 length is 15 residues. Germline CDR1 is DFQATT and CDR2 is SNEGSKA (reference sequence). The CDR3 region is CSAQVRDNPSYEQYF. In DNA, the CDR3 is TGCAGTGCTCAAGTGAGGGACAACCCATCCTACGAGCAGTACTTC.

The chain carries TRBV5-5 and TRBJ1-1; tentatively, D is TRBD1 (5 bases). Germline CDR1 reads SGHKS; CDR2 reads YYEKEE (reference sequence). Trimming pared 2 bases from V and 0 bases from J, leaving 14 bases between. This CDR3 comprises 16 residues. In DNA form, the CDR3 reads TGTGCCAGCAGCTTTGTAGTCAGGGTCCTGAACACTGAAGCTTTCTTT. The encoded protein is CASSFVVRVLNTEAFF.

This chain joins TRBV29-1 and TRBJ2-7; D may match TRBD1 or TRBD2 (5 bases each). V lost 4 bases, J lost 0 bases, and 13 bases lay in between. The CDR3 loop spans 14 amino acids. Germline V lookup: CDR1 SQVTM, CDR2 ANQGSEA. The CDR3 region has the DNA TGCAGCGTTGGAGGGGCCGACTTCTCCTACGAGCAGTACTTC. As protein: CSVGGADFSYEQYF.

V and J are TRBV15 and TRBJ1-5; the match to TRBD1 covers 7 bases. CDR1 and CDR2 (germline): LNHNV, YYDKDF (reference sequence). The CDR3 has 15 amino acids. With 0 bases clipped from V and 4 bases from J, the junction kept 3 bases outside the gene matches. The CDR3 region has the DNA TGTGCCACCAGCAGAGATCGACAGGGAAATCAGCCCCAGCATTTT. The encoded protein is CATSRDRQGNQPQHF.

In this sample, this clonotype turned up many times. The V gene is TRBV7-2, the J gene TRBJ1-5; D is unresolved. Germline V gives CDR1 SGHTA, CDR2 FQGNSA. There are 12 residues in the CDR3. The germline V and J ends were trimmed by 5 bases and 7 bases, with 9 bases remaining between them. CDR3 sequence (DNA): TGTGCCAGCAGCCAAGATATCCAGCCCCAGCATTTT. Translating gives CASSQDIQPQHF.

This clonotype has more than one count but fewer than ten. V usage is TRBV6-6 and J usage is TRBJ2-1, with D possibly matching TRBD2 (6 bases). Germline loops: CDR1 MNHNY, CDR2 SVGAGI (reference sequence). V lost 9 bases and J lost 7, with 10 bases in between. CDR3 size: 11 residues. The CDR3 bases are TGTGCCAGTTATGCGGGAAATGAGCAGTTCTTC. Translating it yields CASYAGNEQFF.

CDR3 protein: CASMGSLTGELFF. In DNA, the CDR3 is TGTGCCAGTATGGGCAGTCTCACCGGGGAGCTGTTTTTT. The chain has TRBV27 and TRBJ2-2; D is unclear. From germline, CDR1 is MNHEY and CDR2 SMNVEV (reference sequence). This CDR3 region has 13 residues. Trimming removed 9 bases from V and 4 bases from J, with 12 bases in between.

The V call is TRBV7-2, the J call TRBJ1-1, with TRBD1 as a possible D gene (6 bases). V was trimmed by 5 bases and J by 5 bases, leaving 15 bases between them. Germline values: CDR1 SGHTA, CDR2 FQGNSA. This CDR3 region has 14 residues. This CDR3 reads CASSPQTGETEAFF. For the CDR3, the DNA is TGTGCCAGCAGCCCACAGACAGGAGAGACTGAAGCTTTCTTT. Filled out from reference TRBV7-2 and TRBJ1-1, the complete variable domain reads GAGVSQSPSNKVTEKGKDVELRCDPISGHTALYWYRQSLGQGLEFLIYFQGNSAPDKSGLPSDRFSAERTGGSVSTLTIQRTQQEDSAVYLCASSPQTGETEAFFGQGTRLTVV.

This clonotype was seen at least ten times. The chain is built from TRBV7-2 and TRBJ2-7, with D uncertain. This CDR3 comprises 14 residues. Germline V CDR1 and CDR2: SGHTA, FQGNSA. Trimming shortened V by 1 base and J by 2 bases, and 9 bases separated the two germline ends. The CDR3 sequence: CASSLVPSPYEQYF. The CDR3 DNA is TGTGCCAGCAGCTTAGTCCCATCCCCCTACGAGCAGTACTTC.

The rearrangement links TRBV5-1 to TRBJ1-6; 9 nucleotides line up with TRBD1. V was clipped by 1 base and J by 13 bases; unmatched bases: 9. The CDR3 is made up of 15 amino acids. The germline V gene has CDR1 SGHRS and CDR2 YFSETQ. DNA of the CDR3: TGCGCCAGCAGCTTGTCAGCGACAGGGGGGAGGCCCCTCCACTTT. Translation: CASSLSATGGRPLHF.

This clonotype turned up a few times. The V gene is TRBV14, the J gene TRBJ2-2, with 7 bases identical to TRBD2. The V and J ends lost 1 base and 4 bases, in that order; junction bases with no gene match: 9. CDR1 and CDR2 from the germline V gene are SGHDN and FVKESK. This CDR3 has 17 amino acids. In DNA form, the CDR3 reads TGTGCCAGCAGCCAAGTAGTCTCTAGCGGAGGCACCGGGGAGCTGTTTTTT. This translates into CASSQVVSSGGTGELFF.

V gene TRBV7-2 combines with J gene TRBJ2-3; 10 bases are a match to TRBD2. Germline lookup yields CDR1 SGHTA and CDR2 FQGNSA. The CDR3 runs to 17 residues. V was clipped by 4 bases and J by 1 base; unmatched bases: 8. Here the CDR3 reads CASSSSGRASGTDTQYF. CDR3 sequence (DNA): TGTGCCAGCAGCTCCAGCGGGAGGGCCTCTGGCACAGATACGCAGTATTTT.

This sequence joins TRBV5-4 and TRBJ2-5; 13 positions match TRBD2. The junction had 11 bases not matched to a gene; V was cut back by 4 bases and J by 5 bases. The CDR3 extends over 17 amino acids. Germline V gives CDR1 SGHNT, CDR2 YYREEE (reference sequence). DNA for the CDR3: TGTGCCAGCAGCCCCACCCTACTAGCGGGAGGGCATGAGACCCAGTACTTC. Translation gives CASSPTLLAGGHETQYF.

This clonotype was detected ten times or more. The chain combines TRBV12-3 or TRBV12-4 with TRBJ2-1; weak D call: TRBD1 (5 bases). CDR3 length: 15 residues. Trimming took off 6 bases at V and 5 bases at J, with 17 bases between the two ends. The CDR3, as DNA: TGTGCCAGCAGCCCAGGGTACCTAGGGGACAATGAGCAGTTCTTC. Its protein is CASSPGYLGDNEQFF.

This clonotype has a handful of counts. This sequence joins TRBV12-3 or TRBV12-4 and TRBJ1-2; 11 bases agree with TRBD1. The V segment lost 7 bases and the J segment 5 bases; nucleotides outside the gene matches: 12. The CDR3 is 16 residues long. The CDR3 bases are TGTGCCAGCACCCTGGGGACAGGGGGGGATCAGTATGGCTACACCTTC. Protein sequence: CASTLGTGGDQYGYTF.

This chain connects TRBV27 to TRBJ1-3; D unresolved. Looked up from germline, CDR1 is MNHEY and CDR2 is SMNVEV (reference sequence). V was pared by 3 bases and J by 4 bases, with 10 bases between. The CDR3 has 14 amino acids. The CDR3 DNA sequence: TGTGCCAGCAGTTTCCAGCCTGCGGGAAACACCATATATTTT. Translating it yields CASSFQPAGNTIYF.